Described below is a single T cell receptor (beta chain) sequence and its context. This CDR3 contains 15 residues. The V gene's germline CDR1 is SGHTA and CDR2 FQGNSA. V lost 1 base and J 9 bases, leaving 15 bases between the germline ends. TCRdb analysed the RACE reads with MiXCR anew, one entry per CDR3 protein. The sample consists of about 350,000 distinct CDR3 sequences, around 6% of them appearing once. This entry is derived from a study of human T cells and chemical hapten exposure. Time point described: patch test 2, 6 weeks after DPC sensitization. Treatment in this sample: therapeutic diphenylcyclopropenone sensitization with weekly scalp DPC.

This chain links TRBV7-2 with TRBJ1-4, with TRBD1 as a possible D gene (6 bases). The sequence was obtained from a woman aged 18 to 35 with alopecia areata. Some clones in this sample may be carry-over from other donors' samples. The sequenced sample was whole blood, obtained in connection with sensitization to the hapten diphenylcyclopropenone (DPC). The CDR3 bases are TGTGCCAGCAGCTTAGAGGGGGGAGAGTGGAAAAAACTGTTTTTT. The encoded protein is CASSLEGGEWKKLFF.